Presented here are 30 T cell receptor beta chains from one specimen sequenced in a study of T-cell reconstitution after alpha-beta-depleted transplantation in children. TCRbeta library construction was performed incorporating unique molecular identifiers. TCRdb called the PCR reads again in MiXCR, with one record for every CDR3 protein. The sample lists just over 950,000 distinct CDR3 sequences; about 31% were seen once. Specimen: PBMCs, mostly from graft donor cells, collected 360 days after TCRalphabeta/CD19-depleted stem cell transplant. All receptors come from a boy younger than two who had a stem cell transplant for SCID, so the T cells may come from the graft donor.

The chain employs TRBV6-5 and TRBJ2-7, with D unclear. The CDR3 runs 12 residues. Germline V gene data show CDR1 as MNHEY and CDR2 as SVGAGI. The ends were cut back, 5 bases at V and 11 bases at J, with 16 bases in the middle. The CDR3 DNA follows: TGTGCCAGCAGTCATTATTTTGGGGAAGAGTACTTC. This translates into CASSHYFGEEYF.

The gene calls are TRBV12-3 or TRBV12-4 and TRBJ1-1; D is perhaps TRBD1 (6 bases). The CDR3 has 16 amino acids. Deletions cut 2 bases from V and 5 bases from J, with 18 bases between. CDR3 protein: CASSLSTGSSGTEAFF. The CDR3 bases are TGTGCCAGCAGTTTATCGACAGGTTCAAGCGGGACTGAAGCTTTCTTT.

V usage is TRBV7-2 and J usage is TRBJ2-1; D is possibly TRBD2 (7 bases). This CDR3 is 17 amino acids long. V was trimmed by 5 bases and J by 5 bases, leaving 22 bases between them. Germline values: CDR1 SGHTA, CDR2 FQGNSA. The CDR3 DNA reads as TGTGCCAGCAGCCGCCCCGGGGGGCTCGCCCGAAACAATGAGCAGTTCTTC. Protein: CASSRPGGLARNNEQFF.

This clonotype turned up a few times. V gene TRBV3-1 combines with J gene TRBJ2-2; TRBD2 might be the D (6 bases). In germline, CDR1 is LGHDT, CDR2 YNNKEL (reference sequence). The CDR3 consists of 16 residues. V was cut by 1 base and J by 3 bases, with 12 bases left in between. The CDR3 nucleotides read TGTGCCAGCAGCCAAGCCCGGGGGACGGACACCGGGGAGCTGTTTTTT. It specifies CASSQARGTDTGELFF.

This clonotype is a singleton in its sample. The chain employs TRBV4-2 and TRBJ1-1; no firm D call. Germline CDR1 reads LGHNA; CDR2 reads YNFKEQ. The CDR3 is 12 amino acids. V dropped 0 bases and J dropped 9 bases, with 8 bases sitting between them. The CDR3 DNA follows: TGTGCCAGCAGCCAAGACAGGTTACAAGCTTTCTTT. It translates to CASSQDRLQAFF.

The chain is built from TRBV10-3 and TRBJ2-7, with 9 nucleotides matching TRBD1. Trimming took 6 bases from V and 3 from J; bases not matched to a gene: 6. From germline, CDR1 is ENHRY and CDR2 SYGVKD. The CDR3 runs 14 residues. The CDR3 loop is CAIRGQGRGYEQYF. The DNA of the CDR3 is TGTGCCATCAGGGGACAGGGAAGGGGCTACGAGCAGTACTTC.

There are a few counts of this clonotype. J is TRBJ2-1 and V is TRBV20-1; tentatively, D is TRBD1 (6 bases). The CDR3 has 14 amino acids. Germline V CDR1 and CDR2: DFQATT, SNEGSKA (reference sequence). V was pared by 1 base and J by 3 bases, with 10 bases between. The CDR3 sequence is CSARGRQVYNEQFF. CDR3 bases: TGCAGTGCTAGAGGGAGACAGGTCTACAATGAGCAGTTCTTC.

This clonotype was found a few times. The chain recombines TRBV5-1 with TRBJ1-1, with a weak D call TRBD1 (5 bases). CDR1 is SGHRS and CDR2 is YFSETQ in the germline V gene. This CDR3 contains 12 residues. V lost 2 bases and J lost 7, with 9 bases in between. In DNA, the CDR3 is TGCGCCAGCAGCTTCGAGGGGAGTGAAGCTTTCTTT. This sequence encodes CASSFEGSEAFF.

This clonotype was detected only a few times. The V call is TRBV12-3 or TRBV12-4, the J call TRBJ1-1, with D tentatively TRBD1 (6 bases). The CDR3 spans 15 residues. Trimming took 8 bases from V and 0 from J, leaving 16 bases between them. For the CDR3, the DNA is TGTGCCAGCTTGAGGCAGGGGACTATGAACACTGAAGCTTTCTTT. Its protein product is CASLRQGTMNTEAFF.

The CDR3 DNA reads as TGCGCCAGCAGCCAAGTCGGGGCTAGCACAGATACGCAGTATTTT. This codes for CASSQVGASTDTQYF. The V and J genes are TRBV4-1 and TRBJ2-3, with D tentatively TRBD1 or TRBD2 (5 bases each). The CDR3 length is 15 residues. The germline V gene has CDR1 MGHRA and CDR2 YSYEKL. V was trimmed by 1 base and J by 0 bases, leaving 8 bases between them.

The table lists this clonotype with a few counts. The CDR3, as DNA: TGCGCCAGCAGCCAAGTGGGCACCCACGGGGATACGCAGTATTTT. It yields the protein CASSQVGTHGDTQYF. The chain recombines TRBV4-3 with TRBJ2-3, with D unclear. The V end was cut by 1 base, the J end by 6 bases, with 14 bases between. CDR1 LGHNA and CDR2 YSLEER come from the germline V gene. CDR3 size: 15 residues.

This clonotype has only a few counts. The gene calls are TRBV12-3 or TRBV12-4 and TRBJ1-1, with unresolved D. The CDR3 is made up of 11 amino acids. The V gene lost 5 bases and the J gene lost 9 bases, with 10 bases spanning the gap. The CDR3 nucleotides read TGTGCCAGCAGTATGCGAGTACAAGCTTTCTTT. Protein: CASSMRVQAFF.

The rearrangement joins TRBV2 to TRBJ2-5; D uncertain. Germline assignment: CDR1 SNHLY and CDR2 FYNNEI. The CDR3 is 13 residues long. Between the trimmed V and J ends, which lost 4 bases and 1 base, there was a span of 7 bases. CDR3 in amino acids: CASSGPTQETQYF. The CDR3 bases are TGTGCCAGCAGTGGGCCTACCCAAGAGACCCAGTACTTC. The full variable domain, with the rest looked up from reference TRBV2 and TRBJ2-5, is EPEVTQTPSHQVTQMGQEVILRCVPISNHLYFYWYRQILGQKVEFLVSFYNNEISEKSEIFDDQFSVERPDGSNFTLKIRSTKLEDSAMYFCASSGPTQETQYFGPGTRLLVL.

The CDR3 bases are TGTGCCACCTCAAGCCCCACAGATACGCAGTATTTT. Its protein is CATSSPTDTQYF. This chain links TRBV12-3 or TRBV12-4 with TRBJ2-3, with D uncertain. Trimming took 10 bases from V and 2 from J, leaving 10 bases between them. CDR3 size: 12 residues.

The gene calls are TRBV28 and TRBJ1-2; weak D call: TRBD1 (5 bases). Germline V gives CDR1 MDHEN, CDR2 SYDVKM. This CDR3 spans 12 amino acids. V lost 6 bases and J 6 bases, leaving 11 bases between the germline ends. The CDR3 loop reads CASSPGWDGYTF. Here the CDR3 DNA reads TGTGCCAGCAGCCCAGGGTGGGATGGCTACACCTTC.

V usage is TRBV3-1 and J usage is TRBJ2-6, with unresolved D. Trimming cost V 0 bases and J 0 bases, with 15 bases left between them. Per the germline V gene, CDR1 is LGHDT and CDR2 is YNNKEL (reference sequence). The CDR3 consists of 19 residues. The CDR3 sequence is CASSQEERTPISGANVLTF. The CDR3 coding sequence is TGTGCCAGCAGCCAAGAGGAAAGGACCCCCATCTCTGGGGCCAACGTCCTGACTTTC.

This clonotype was seen a handful of times. This rearrangement joins TRBV7-2 to TRBJ2-1, with D possibly matching TRBD2 (6 bases). CDR1 is SGHTA and CDR2 is FQGNSA in the germline V gene. Trimming took off 6 bases at V and 2 bases at J, with 14 bases between the two ends. The CDR3 runs 15 residues. CDR3 region: CASRSSRGTYNEQFF. The DNA for the CDR3 is TGTGCCAGCAGGTCATCCCGGGGGACCTACAATGAGCAGTTCTTC.

The J gene is TRBJ2-7, the V gene TRBV7-8; possibly TRBD1 for D (5 bases). Trimming removed 1 base at V and 2 bases at J, with 12 bases between. Germline assignment: CDR1 SGHVS and CDR2 FQNEAQ. The CDR3 contains 15 residues. CDR3 residues: CASSLEARVAYEQYF. The DNA of the CDR3 is TGTGCCAGCAGCTTAGAGGCCAGGGTTGCCTACGAGCAGTACTTC.

The rearrangement links TRBV4-2 to TRBJ2-7, with D perhaps TRBD1 or TRBD2 (5 bases each). CDR3 size: 15 residues. Trimming took 4 bases from V and 9 from J, leaving 22 bases between them. Germline CDR1 is LGHNA and CDR2 is YNFKEQ. CDR3 bases: TGTGCCAGCAGCCCACCTAGCACTCCTCAGGGCATGCAGTACTTC. Encoded protein: CASSPPSTPQGMQYF.

This clonotype occurred a few times. The gene calls are TRBV5-1 and TRBJ1-1; D possibly corresponds to TRBD1 (5 bases). Trimming shortened V by 5 bases and J by 4 bases, and 15 bases separated the two germline ends. Germline loops: CDR1 SGHRS, CDR2 YFSETQ. The CDR3 contains 14 residues. CDR3 region: CASSSRDGGTEAFF. The CDR3 nucleotides are TGCGCCAGCAGTTCTCGGGACGGAGGCACTGAAGCTTTCTTT.

The chain recombines TRBV2 with TRBJ2-1; no reliable D call. Trimming took off 2 bases at V and 0 bases at J, with 8 bases between the two ends. The CDR3 consists of 15 residues. Germline CDR1 reads SNHLY; CDR2 reads FYNNEI. The CDR3, as DNA: TGTGCCAGCAGTGAAACTAAATTCTCCTACAATGAGCAGTTCTTC. This encodes CASSETKFSYNEQFF.

This clonotype was observed a few times. The chain links TRBV20-1 to TRBJ2-3; D is unclear. With 8 bases removed from V and 2 bases from J, the gap between germline ends came to 14 bases. The CDR3 runs to 13 residues. Germline CDR1 is DFQATT and CDR2 is SNEGSKA (reference sequence). The CDR3 sequence: CSTKKGFTDTQYF. CDR3 bases: TGCAGTACAAAAAAGGGTTTCACAGATACGCAGTATTTT.

This clonotype was counted between two and nine times. The chain uses TRBV6-1 and TRBJ1-5, with D unresolved. This CDR3 comprises 13 residues. Germline V gene sequence: CDR1 MNHNS, CDR2 SASEGT. The V gene lost 4 bases and the J gene lost 4 bases, with 8 bases spanning the gap. The CDR3 reads CASSGRINQPQHF. The CDR3 DNA reads TGTGCCAGCAGTGGACGGATTAATCAGCCCCAGCATTTT.

The chain combines TRBV6-5 with TRBJ1-5; D unresolved. Germline CDR1 MNHEY, CDR2 SVGAGI. The CDR3 totals 15 residues. V lost 0 bases and J 7 bases, leaving 13 bases between the germline ends. The DNA for the CDR3 is TGTGCCAGCAGTTACTCGAGTGGGAAGGGACAGCCCCAGCATTTT. This gives the protein CASSYSSGKGQPQHF.

The rearrangement joins TRBV6-1 to TRBJ1-5; 8 nucleotides align to TRBD1. From germline, CDR1 is MNHNS and CDR2 SASEGT. V shed 4 bases, J shed 2 bases, and the junction held 7 bases outside the gene matches. The CDR3 has 16 amino acids. CDR3 nucleotides: TGTGCCAGCAGTGGGCTGCAGGGGGCTGGCAATCAGCCCCAGCATTTT. Translating gives CASSGLQGAGNQPQHF.

The chain joins TRBV27 to TRBJ2-3; D perhaps matches TRBD2 (7 bases). Trimming stripped 6 bases from V and 5 bases from J, with 15 bases between. The CDR3 contains 14 residues. Germline loops: CDR1 MNHEY, CDR2 SMNVEV (reference sequence). The DNA of the CDR3 is TGTGCCAGCAGAGGAGGGGGGGGAGTAGATACGCAGTATTTT. It is translated as CASRGGGGVDTQYF.

This clonotype was seen many times. The chain joins TRBV12-3 or TRBV12-4 to TRBJ2-3; 13 nucleotides align to TRBD2. The V and J ends lost 6 bases and 2 bases, in that order; junction bases with no gene match: 5. CDR3 length: 16 residues. The CDR3 is CASSMTSGGITDTQYF. The CDR3 nucleotides read TGTGCCAGCAGCATGACTAGCGGGGGGATCACAGATACGCAGTATTTT.

This clonotype appeared many times. The chain uses TRBV10-2 and TRBJ2-3; D uncertain. V was pared by 4 bases and J by 2 bases, with 10 bases between. Germline V gene data show CDR1 as WSHSY and CDR2 as SAAADI. This CDR3 comprises 14 residues. CDR3 in amino acids: CASSVRLFTDTQYF. In DNA, the CDR3 is TGCGCCAGCAGTGTGCGGTTGTTCACAGATACGCAGTATTTT.

DNA for the CDR3: TGTGCCACCAGGGACAACTCCTACGAGCAGTACTTC. Protein sequence: CATRDNSYEQYF. The chain links TRBV15 to TRBJ2-7; TRBD1 might be the D (5 bases). The CDR3 length is 12 residues. In germline, CDR1 is LNHNV, CDR2 YYDKDF (reference sequence). V shed 6 bases and J shed 0 bases, with 6 bases lying between them.

This rearrangement joins TRBV10-3 to TRBJ2-3; TRBD2 aligns across 10 bases. V gave up 0 bases and J gave up 4 bases; unmatched junction bases: 7. Germline-derived CDR1 and CDR2 are ENHRY and SYGVKD. This CDR3 spans 17 amino acids. The CDR3 nucleotides read TGTGCCATCAGTGAGTCGATGGCACTAGCGGGGCCAGATACGCAGTATTTT. Translation: CAISESMALAGPDTQYF.